Shown below are 14 T cell receptor beta chains from a single sample sequenced in a study of low-dose radiotherapy and immunotherapy resistance in tumors. Priming of first-strand cDNA relied on TRAV- and TRBV-specific primers (covering alpha and beta chains). The PCR that amplified TCRs ran for around 21 cycles, relying on a constant-region primer and a V-primer adapter. TCRdb re-called the reads with MiXCR, one entry per CDR3 protein. The table has around 79,000 distinct CDR3 sequences, under 20% seen once. Time point: before trial treatment. This material consisted of PBMCs, taken before treatment. These receptors were taken from a male donor with prostate cancer.

This clonotype was counted at least ten times. The chain recombines TRBV7-3 with TRBJ2-2; no definite D call. The CDR3 sequence is 14 residues long. V was trimmed by 2 bases and J by 5 bases, leaving 9 bases between them. The germline V gene has CDR1 SGHTA and CDR2 FQGTGA. The CDR3 DNA sequence: TGTGCCAGCAGCTTAGGCCTCGCTACCGGGGAGCTGTTTTTT. Protein product: CASSLGLATGELFF.

This clonotype was observed at least ten times. V is TRBV30 and J is TRBJ2-1; 12 bases line up with TRBD2. This CDR3 comprises 15 residues. With 4 bases clipped from V and 2 bases from J, the junction kept 3 bases outside the gene matches. CDR1 and CDR2 (germline): GTSNPN, SVGIG (reference sequence). DNA of the CDR3: TGTGCCTGGACCAGACTAGCGGGAGCCTACAATGAGCAGTTCTTC. The encoded protein is CAWTRLAGAYNEQFF.

The genes are TRBV6-2 or TRBV6-3 and TRBJ1-2; TRBD1 aligns across 8 bases. The germline V gene encodes CDR1 MNHEY and CDR2 SVGEGT. CDR3 size: 12 residues. J lost 6 bases, V lost 8 bases, and 5 bases had no gene match. The CDR3 loop is CASGQGRDGYTF. CDR3 sequence (DNA): TGTGCCAGCGGACAGGGTAGGGATGGCTACACCTTC.

This clonotype came up a few times. CDR3 nucleotide sequence: TGCGCCAGCAGCTTGACAGGGGACGTCCAAGAGACCCAGTACTTC. Protein sequence: CASSLTGDVQETQYF. The gene calls are TRBV5-1 and TRBJ2-5; 7 bases map to TRBD1. CDR1 and CDR2 (germline): SGHRS, YFSETQ. V dropped 1 base and J dropped 1; count of bases not matched to a gene: 4. This CDR3 spans 15 amino acids.

This clonotype was seen at least ten times. The rearrangement uses TRBV11-2 and TRBJ2-7; maybe TRBD2 (5 bases). CDR1 and CDR2 from the germline V gene are SGHAT and FQNNGV. V lost 4 bases and J 2 bases, leaving 12 bases between the germline ends. The CDR3 spans 14 residues. DNA of the CDR3: TGTGCCAGCAGCTCTAGCTTATCGGCCTACGAGCAGTACTTC. It specifies CASSSSLSAYEQYF.

As concerns this clonotype: A read error may be the cause here, since a much bigger clone is one base away. The gene calls are TRBV6-5 and TRBJ2-3, with a possible D match to TRBD2 (6 bases). CDR3 size: 13 residues. CDR1 MNHEY and CDR2 SVGAGI come from the germline V gene. The CDR3 coding sequence is TGTGCCAGCAGTTCCGGGAGCCCAGATACGCAGTGTTTT. Translating it yields CASSSGSPDTQCF.

This clonotype was recorded at least ten times. This rearrangement joins TRBV20-1 to TRBJ2-1; unclear D gene. The germline V gene encodes CDR1 DFQATT and CDR2 SNEGSKA (reference sequence). Trimming pared 0 bases from V and 9 bases from J, leaving 15 bases between. The CDR3 is made up of 14 amino acids. The CDR3 is CSARDRRTVIEQFF. The CDR3 nucleotides are TGCAGTGCTAGAGATAGACGGACCGTGATTGAGCAGTTCTTC.

This clonotype was picked up many times. V gene TRBV7-9 combines with J gene TRBJ2-3, with D unresolved. The CDR3 consists of 13 residues. Per germline, CDR1 SEHNR and CDR2 FQNEAQ (reference sequence). The germline V and J ends were trimmed by 3 bases and 0 bases, with 4 bases remaining between them. The CDR3 coding sequence is TGTGCCAGCAGCTTGTACAGCACAGATACGCAGTATTTT. This encodes CASSLYSTDTQYF.

The table lists this clonotype with many counts. The V gene is TRBV6-5, the J gene TRBJ1-3, with TRBD1 matching 8 bases. The CDR3 sequence is 16 residues long. The J segment lost 0 bases and the V segment lost 7 bases, leaving 8 bases of the junction unmatched. The germline CDR1 and CDR2 sequences are MNHEY and SVGAGI. In DNA form, the CDR3 reads TGTGCCAGCAAGGAACAGGGGGTGAGCTCTGGAAACACCATATATTTT. This translates into CASKEQGVSSGNTIYF.

This clonotype has ten or more counts. V usage is TRBV20-1 and J usage is TRBJ1-6, with TRBD1 matching over 9 bases. V shed 5 bases and J 9 bases; nucleotides not matched to a gene: 8. Germline V gene data show CDR1 as DFQATT and CDR2 as SNEGSKA (reference sequence). The CDR3 runs 14 residues. In nucleotides, the CDR3 is TGCAGTGCTCCAGGACAGGGGTGGACTTCACCCCTCCACTTT. Translating it yields CSAPGQGWTSPLHF.

This clonotype was seen many times. This sequence joins TRBV5-5 and TRBJ1-3; TRBD1 might be the D (6 bases). V dropped 0 bases and J dropped 3 bases, with 13 bases sitting between them. This CDR3 contains 16 residues. In germline, CDR1 is SGHKS, CDR2 YYEKEE (reference sequence). The CDR3 nucleotides are TGTGCCAGCAGCTTGGCCCCACAGGGTATTGGAAACACCATATATTTT. This sequence encodes CASSLAPQGIGNTIYF.

The chain combines TRBV6-8 with TRBJ2-3; TRBD2 agrees at 7 bases. J was trimmed by 4 bases and V by 5 bases; bases with no gene match: 9. The CDR3 length is 15 residues. The germline gives CDR1 MNHGY, CDR2 SAAAGT. The chain's CDR3 is CASSTAGVAADTQYF. CDR3 coding DNA: TGTGCCAGCAGTACGGCGGGAGTTGCGGCAGATACGCAGTATTTT.

A few counts support this clonotype. The J gene is TRBJ2-7, the V gene TRBV10-1; no firm D call. Germline CDR1 WNHNN, CDR2 SYGVQD (reference sequence). This CDR3 comprises 12 residues. Trimming took 2 bases from V and 6 from J, leaving 8 bases between them. CDR3 protein: CASSEPGSEQYF. DNA of the CDR3: TGCGCCAGCAGTGAGCCGGGTTCCGAGCAGTACTTC.

This clonotype was recorded a few times. The chain carries TRBV6-2 or TRBV6-3 and TRBJ2-7; D is undetermined. V was cut by 8 bases and J by 2 bases, with 16 bases left in between. The germline gives CDR1 MNHEY, CDR2 SVGEGT. The CDR3 has 14 amino acids. The CDR3 DNA follows: TGTGCCAGCCCGTCCCGCAGCTTTCCCTACGAGCAGTACTTC. Translation: CASPSRSFPYEQYF.